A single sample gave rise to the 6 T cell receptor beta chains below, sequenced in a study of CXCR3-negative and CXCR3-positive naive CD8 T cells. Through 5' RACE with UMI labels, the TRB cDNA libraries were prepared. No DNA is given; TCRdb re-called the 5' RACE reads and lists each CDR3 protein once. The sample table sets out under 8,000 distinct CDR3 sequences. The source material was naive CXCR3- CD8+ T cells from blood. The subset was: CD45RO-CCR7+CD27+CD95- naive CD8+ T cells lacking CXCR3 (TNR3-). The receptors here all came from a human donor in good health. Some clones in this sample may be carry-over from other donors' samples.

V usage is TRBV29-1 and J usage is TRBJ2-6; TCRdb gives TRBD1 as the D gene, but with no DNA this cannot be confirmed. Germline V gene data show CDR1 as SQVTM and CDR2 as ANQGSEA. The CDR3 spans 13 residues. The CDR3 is CSVRGAGANVLTF.

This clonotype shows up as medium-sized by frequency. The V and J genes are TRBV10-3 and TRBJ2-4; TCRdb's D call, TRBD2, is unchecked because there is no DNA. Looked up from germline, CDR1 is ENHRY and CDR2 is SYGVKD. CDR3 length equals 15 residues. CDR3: CAISNTGGRLGIQYF.

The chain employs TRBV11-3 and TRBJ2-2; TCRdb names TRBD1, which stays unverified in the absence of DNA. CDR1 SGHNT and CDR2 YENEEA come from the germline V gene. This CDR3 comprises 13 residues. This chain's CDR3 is CASIRGSAGELFF.

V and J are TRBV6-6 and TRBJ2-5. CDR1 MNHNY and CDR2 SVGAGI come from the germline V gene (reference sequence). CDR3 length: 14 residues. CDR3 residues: CASSYSDTQETQYF.

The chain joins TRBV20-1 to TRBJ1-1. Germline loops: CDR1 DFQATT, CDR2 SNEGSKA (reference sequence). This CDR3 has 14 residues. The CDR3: CSASAEGLNTEAFF.

Here the CDR3 reads CASSPTTPGANVLTF. The chain joins TRBV7-6 to TRBJ2-6. Germline CDR1 reads SGHVS; CDR2 reads FNYEAQ. The CDR3 covers 15 residues.